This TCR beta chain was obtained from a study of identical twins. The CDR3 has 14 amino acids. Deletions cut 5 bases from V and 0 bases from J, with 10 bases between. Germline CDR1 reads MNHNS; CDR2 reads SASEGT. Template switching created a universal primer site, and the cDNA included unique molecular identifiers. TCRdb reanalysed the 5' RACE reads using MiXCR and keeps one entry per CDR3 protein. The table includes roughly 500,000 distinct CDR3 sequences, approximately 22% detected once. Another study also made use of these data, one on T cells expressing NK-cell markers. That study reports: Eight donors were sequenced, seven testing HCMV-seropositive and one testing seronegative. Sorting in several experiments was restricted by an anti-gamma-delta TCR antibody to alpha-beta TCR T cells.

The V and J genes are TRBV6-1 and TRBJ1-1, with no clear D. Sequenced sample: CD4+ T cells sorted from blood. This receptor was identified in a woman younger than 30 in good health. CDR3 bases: TGTGCCAGCAGTCCCGGGGTTCTGAACACTGAAGCTTTCTTT. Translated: CASSPGVLNTEAFF.